This TCR beta chain was observed in a study of vaccination effects on CD4 cells after COVID-19. Study context: A few convalescent patients underwent early and late post-vaccination sampling.

With V trimmed by 6 bases and J by 2 bases, 6 bases remained unmatched. CDR3 length: 15 amino acids. Per the germline V gene, CDR1 is KGHSH and CDR2 is LQKENI. When around ten days of culture had elapsed, CD4+ T cells were isolated. Infection dated between March and December 2020, before the Alpha, Beta and Delta variants reached the United States. BNT162b2 vaccine or mRNA-1273 vaccine was given to participants in two doses. The repertoire was sequenced with immunoSEQ multiplex PCR; TCRdb's copy has only in-frame clones and lacks some. The sample carries 35,000 to 55,000 clones, about 80% recorded once. Comment on this clone: Its cognate antigen is unknown.

The study, taken as a whole, reports: Clones of infection and vaccine origin contracted markedly late after vaccination. Early timepoints after infection were absent, and convalescent patients were few in the study.

This TCR derives from a human donor who had a prior SARS-CoV-2 infection. J is TRBJ2-2 and V is TRBV18, with 7 bases identical to TRBD1. Sequenced here: CD4+ T cells from PBMCs cultured without peptide, sampled after COVID-19 vaccination. CDR3 DNA: TGTGCCAGCTCCCCCGGGACAGCAAACACCGGGGAGCTGTTTTTT. Residues: CASSPGTANTGELFF.